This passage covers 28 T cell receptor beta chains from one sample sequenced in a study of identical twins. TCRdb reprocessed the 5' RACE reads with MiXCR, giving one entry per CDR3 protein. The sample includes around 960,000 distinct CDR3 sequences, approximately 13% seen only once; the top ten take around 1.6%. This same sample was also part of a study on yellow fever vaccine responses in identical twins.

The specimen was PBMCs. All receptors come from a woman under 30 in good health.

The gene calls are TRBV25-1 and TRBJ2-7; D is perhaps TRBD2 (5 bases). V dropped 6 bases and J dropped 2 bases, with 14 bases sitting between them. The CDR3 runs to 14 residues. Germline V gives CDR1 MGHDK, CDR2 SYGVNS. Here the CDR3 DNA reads TGTGCCAGCAGGGAGGAGTCGAGTCCCTACGAGCAGTACTTC. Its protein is CASREESSPYEQYF.

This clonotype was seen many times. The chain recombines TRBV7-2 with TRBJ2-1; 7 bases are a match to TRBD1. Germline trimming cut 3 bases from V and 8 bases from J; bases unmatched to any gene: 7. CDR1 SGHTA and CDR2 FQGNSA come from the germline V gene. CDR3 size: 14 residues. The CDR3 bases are TGTGCCAGCAGCTTTTCTAGGGGGCGGGATGAGCAGTTCTTC. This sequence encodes CASSFSRGRDEQFF. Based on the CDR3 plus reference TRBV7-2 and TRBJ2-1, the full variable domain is GAGVSQSPSNKVTEKGKDVELRCDPISGHTALYWYRQSLGQGLEFLIYFQGNSAPDKSGLPSDRFSAERTGGSVSTLTIQRTQQEDSAVYLCASSFSRGRDEQFFGPGTRLTVL.

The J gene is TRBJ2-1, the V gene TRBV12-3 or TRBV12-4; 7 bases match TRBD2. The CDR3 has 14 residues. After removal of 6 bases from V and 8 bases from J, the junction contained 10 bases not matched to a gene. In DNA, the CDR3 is TGTGCCAGCAGCCGACTAGCATACAGCGATGAGCAGTTCTTC. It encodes CASSRLAYSDEQFF.

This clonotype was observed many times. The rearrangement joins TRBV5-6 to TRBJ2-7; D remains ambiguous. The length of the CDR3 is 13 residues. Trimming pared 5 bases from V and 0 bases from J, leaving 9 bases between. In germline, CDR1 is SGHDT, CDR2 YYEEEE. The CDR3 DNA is TGTGCCAGCAGGGACGGCAGCTCCTACGAGCAGTACTTC. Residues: CASRDGSSYEQYF. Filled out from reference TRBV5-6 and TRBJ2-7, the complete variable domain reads DAGVTQSPTHLIKTRGQQVTLRCSPKSGHDTVSWYQQALGQGPQFIFQYYEEEERQRGNFPDRFSGHQFPNYSSELNVNALLLGDSALYLCASRDGSSYEQYFGPGTRLTVT.

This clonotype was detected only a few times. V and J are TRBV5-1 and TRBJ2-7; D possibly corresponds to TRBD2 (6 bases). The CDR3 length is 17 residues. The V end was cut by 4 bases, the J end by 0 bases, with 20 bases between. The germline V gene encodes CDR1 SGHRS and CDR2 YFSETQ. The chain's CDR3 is CASSRASWQDYSYEQYF. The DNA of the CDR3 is TGCGCCAGCAGCAGGGCATCATGGCAGGACTACTCCTACGAGCAGTACTTC.

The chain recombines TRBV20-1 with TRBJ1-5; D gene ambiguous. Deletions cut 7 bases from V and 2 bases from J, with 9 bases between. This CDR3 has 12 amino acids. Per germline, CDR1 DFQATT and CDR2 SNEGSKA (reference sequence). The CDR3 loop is CSVSGGNQPQHF. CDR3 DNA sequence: TGCAGTGTATCCGGGGGCAATCAGCCCCAGCATTTT.

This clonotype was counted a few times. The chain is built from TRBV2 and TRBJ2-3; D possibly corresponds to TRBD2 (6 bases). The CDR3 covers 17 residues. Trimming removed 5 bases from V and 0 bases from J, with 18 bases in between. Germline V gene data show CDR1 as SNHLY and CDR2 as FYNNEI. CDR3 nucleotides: TGTGCCAGCAGTTGGTGGGAGGTCGACCTCAGCACAGATACGCAGTATTTT. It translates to CASSWWEVDLSTDTQYF.

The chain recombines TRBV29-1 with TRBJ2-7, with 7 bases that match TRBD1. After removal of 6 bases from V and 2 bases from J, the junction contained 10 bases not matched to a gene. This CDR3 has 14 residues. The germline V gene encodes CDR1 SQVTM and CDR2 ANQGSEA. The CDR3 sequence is CSVNFRDRAYEQYF. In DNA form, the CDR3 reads TGCAGCGTGAACTTCCGGGACAGAGCCTACGAGCAGTACTTC.

CDR3 amino acids: CASSLNTTDRGRSNQPQHF. In DNA form, the CDR3 reads TGTGCCAGCAGCTTAAACACTACCGACAGGGGGCGTAGCAATCAGCCCCAGCATTTT. The rearrangement uses TRBV7-3 and TRBJ1-5; 10 bases line up with TRBD1. Germline CDR1 SGHTA, CDR2 FQGTGA. The junction had 9 bases not matched to a gene; V was cut back by 1 base and J by 0 bases. The CDR3 length is 19 residues. The variable domain in full, with the rest retrieved from reference TRBV7-3 and TRBJ1-5, is GAGVSQTPSNKVTEKGKYVELRCDPISGHTALYWYRQSLGQGPEFLIYFQGTGAADDSGLPNDRFFAVRPEGSVSTLKIQRTERGDSAVYLCASSLNTTDRGRSNQPQHFGDGTRLSIL.

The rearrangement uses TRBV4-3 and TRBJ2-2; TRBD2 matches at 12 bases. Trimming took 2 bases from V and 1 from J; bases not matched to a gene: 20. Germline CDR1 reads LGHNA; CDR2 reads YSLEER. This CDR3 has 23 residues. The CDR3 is CASSQPFYQLAGGPGGNTGELFF. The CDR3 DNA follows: TGCGCCAGCAGCCAACCCTTTTATCAGCTAGCGGGGGGGCCTGGAGGGAACACCGGGGAGCTGTTTTTT.

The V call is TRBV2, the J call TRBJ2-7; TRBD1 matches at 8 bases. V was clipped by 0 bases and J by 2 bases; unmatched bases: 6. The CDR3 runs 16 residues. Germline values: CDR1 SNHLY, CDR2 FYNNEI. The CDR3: CASSEAPTGVPYEQYF. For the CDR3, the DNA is TGTGCCAGCAGTGAAGCGCCGACAGGGGTCCCCTACGAGCAGTACTTC.

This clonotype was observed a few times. The CDR3 protein is CATSRRDRVYNQPQHF. The CDR3 bases are TGTGCCACCAGCCGACGGGACAGGGTATACAATCAGCCCCAGCATTTT. The V call is TRBV15, the J call TRBJ1-5; the match to TRBD1 covers 9 bases. Trimming at V came to 5 bases and at J to 3 bases, leaving 8 bases not matched to a gene. CDR1 and CDR2 (germline): LNHNV, YYDKDF (reference sequence). The CDR3 has 16 residues.

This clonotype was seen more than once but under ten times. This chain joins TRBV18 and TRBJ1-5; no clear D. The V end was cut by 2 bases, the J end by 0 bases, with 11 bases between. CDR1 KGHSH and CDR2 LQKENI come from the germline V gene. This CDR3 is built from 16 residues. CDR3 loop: CASSPARTDSNQPQHF. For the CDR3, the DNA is TGTGCCAGCTCACCAGCCCGTACCGATAGCAATCAGCCCCAGCATTTT.

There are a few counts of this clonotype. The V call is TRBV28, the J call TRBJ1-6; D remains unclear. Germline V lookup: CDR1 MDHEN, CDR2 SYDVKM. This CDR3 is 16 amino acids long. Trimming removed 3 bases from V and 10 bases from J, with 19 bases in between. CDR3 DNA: TGTGCCAGCAGTTTGGTGCCCGCGGCGAACGGGTCACCCCTCCACTTT. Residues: CASSLVPAANGSPLHF.

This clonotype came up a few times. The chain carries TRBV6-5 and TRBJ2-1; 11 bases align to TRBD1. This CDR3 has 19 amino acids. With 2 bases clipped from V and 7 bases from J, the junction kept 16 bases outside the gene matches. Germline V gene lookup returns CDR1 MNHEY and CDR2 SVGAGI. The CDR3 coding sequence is TGTGCCAGCAGTTACATTGGACAGGGGGCTAGTAGCGAGGGGAATGAGCAGTTCTTC. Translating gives CASSYIGQGASSEGNEQFF.

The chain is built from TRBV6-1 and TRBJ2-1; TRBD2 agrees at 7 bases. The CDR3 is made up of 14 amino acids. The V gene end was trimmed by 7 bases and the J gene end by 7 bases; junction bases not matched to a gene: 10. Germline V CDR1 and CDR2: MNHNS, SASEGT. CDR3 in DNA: TGTGCCAGCACCCCTCCGGGACTACCGAATGAGCAGTTCTTC. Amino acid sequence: CASTPPGLPNEQFF.

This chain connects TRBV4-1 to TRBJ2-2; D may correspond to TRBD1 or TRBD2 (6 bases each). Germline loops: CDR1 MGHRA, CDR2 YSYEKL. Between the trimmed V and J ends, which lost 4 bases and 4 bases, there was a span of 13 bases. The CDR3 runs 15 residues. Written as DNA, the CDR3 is TGCGCCAGCAGCCGAGGGGGGAGTGGCACCGGGGAGCTGTTTTTT. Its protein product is CASSRGGSGTGELFF.

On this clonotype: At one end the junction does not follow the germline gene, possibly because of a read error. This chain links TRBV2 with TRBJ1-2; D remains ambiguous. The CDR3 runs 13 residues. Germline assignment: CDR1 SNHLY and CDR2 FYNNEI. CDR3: CTSSGRTIMGYTF. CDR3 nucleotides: TGTACCAGCAGTGGCAGGACTATTATGGGCTACACCTTC. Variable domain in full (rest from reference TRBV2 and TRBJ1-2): EPEVTQTPSHQVTQMGQEVILRCVPISNHLYFYWYRQILGQKVEFLVSFYNNEISEKSEIFDDQFSVERPDGSNFTLKIRSTKLEDSAMYFCTSSGRTIMGYTFGSGTRLTVV.

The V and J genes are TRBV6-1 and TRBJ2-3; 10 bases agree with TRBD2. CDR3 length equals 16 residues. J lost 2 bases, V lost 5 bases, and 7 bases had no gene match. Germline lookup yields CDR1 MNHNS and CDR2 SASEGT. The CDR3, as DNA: TGTGCCAGCAGTATCCCACTAGCGGGAATCACAGATACGCAGTATTTT. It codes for CASSIPLAGITDTQYF.

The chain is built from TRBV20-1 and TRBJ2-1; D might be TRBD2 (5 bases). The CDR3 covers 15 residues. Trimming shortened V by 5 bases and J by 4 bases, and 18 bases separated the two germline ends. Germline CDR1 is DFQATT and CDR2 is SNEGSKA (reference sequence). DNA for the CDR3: TGCAGTGCTTCGCAACCCCGGGAAAAATACAATGAGCAGTTCTTC. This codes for CSASQPREKYNEQFF.

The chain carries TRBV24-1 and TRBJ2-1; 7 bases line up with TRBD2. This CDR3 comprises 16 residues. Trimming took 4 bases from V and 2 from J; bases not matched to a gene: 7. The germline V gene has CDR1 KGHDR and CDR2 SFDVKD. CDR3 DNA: TGTGCCACCAGTGACACCGTAGCGGGTGCCTACAATGAGCAGTTCTTC. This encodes CATSDTVAGAYNEQFF.

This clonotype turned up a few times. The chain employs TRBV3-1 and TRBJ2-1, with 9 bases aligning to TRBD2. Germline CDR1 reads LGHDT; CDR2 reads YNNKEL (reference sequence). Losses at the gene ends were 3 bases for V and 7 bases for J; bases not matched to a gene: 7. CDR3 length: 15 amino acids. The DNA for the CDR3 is TGTGCCAGCAGCCACCGCGGGGGGGCCTTGAATGAGCAGTTCTTC. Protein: CASSHRGGALNEQFF.

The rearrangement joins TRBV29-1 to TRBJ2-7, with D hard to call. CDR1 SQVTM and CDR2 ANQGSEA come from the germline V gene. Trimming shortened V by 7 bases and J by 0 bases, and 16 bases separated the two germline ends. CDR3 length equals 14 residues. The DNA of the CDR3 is TGCAGCGCTATAGACCGCACGAGCTCCTACGAGCAGTACTTC. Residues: CSAIDRTSSYEQYF.

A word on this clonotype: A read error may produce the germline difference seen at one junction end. Here the CDR3 reads CASTEGSSGANVLTF. The CDR3 bases are TGTGCCAGCACTGAAGGATCCTCTGGGGCCAACGTCCTGACTTTC. This chain uses TRBV6-1 with TRBJ2-6; no reliable D call. CDR1 is MNHNS, CDR2 SASEGT, per germline. The CDR3 is 15 residues long.

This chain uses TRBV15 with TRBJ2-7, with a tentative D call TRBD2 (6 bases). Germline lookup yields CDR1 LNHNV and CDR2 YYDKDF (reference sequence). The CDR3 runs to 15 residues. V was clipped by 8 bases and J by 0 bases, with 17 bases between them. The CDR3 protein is CATSKSRGVSYEQYF. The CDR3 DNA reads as TGTGCCACCTCGAAGTCTCGCGGGGTCTCCTACGAGCAGTACTTC.

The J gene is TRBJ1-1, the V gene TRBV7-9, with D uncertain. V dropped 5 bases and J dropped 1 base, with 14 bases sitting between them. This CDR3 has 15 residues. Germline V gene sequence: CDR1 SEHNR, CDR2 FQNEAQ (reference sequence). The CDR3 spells CASSPIDSSNTEAFF. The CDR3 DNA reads TGTGCCAGCAGCCCGATCGACTCCTCGAACACTGAAGCTTTCTTT. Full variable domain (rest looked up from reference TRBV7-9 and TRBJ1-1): DTGVSQNPRHKITKRGQNVTFRCDPISEHNRLYWYRQTLGQGPEFLTYFQNEAQLEKSRLLSDRFSAERPKGSFSTLEIQRTEQGDSAMYLCASSPIDSSNTEAFFGQGTRLTVV.

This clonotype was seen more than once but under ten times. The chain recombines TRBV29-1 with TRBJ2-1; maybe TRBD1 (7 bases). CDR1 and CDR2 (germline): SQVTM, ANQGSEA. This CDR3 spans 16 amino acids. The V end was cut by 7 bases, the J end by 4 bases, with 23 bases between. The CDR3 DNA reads TGCAGCGCCCCCCAGGGGCAGGGGGGATATTACAATGAGCAGTTCTTC. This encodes CSAPQGQGGYYNEQFF.

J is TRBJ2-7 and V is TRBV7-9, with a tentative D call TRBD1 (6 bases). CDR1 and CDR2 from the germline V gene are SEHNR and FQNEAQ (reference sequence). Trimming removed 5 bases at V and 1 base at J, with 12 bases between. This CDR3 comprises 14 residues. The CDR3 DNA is TGTGCCAGCAGCGCCGACCAGGGGTCCTACGAGCAGTACGTC. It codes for CASSADQGSYEQYV.